The 32 T cell receptor beta chains reported below all come from one sample, sequenced in a study of T cell responses to AZD1222 COVID-19 vaccine. Some clones are missing from TCRdb's copy, which holds only in-frame ones; the method was immunoSEQ multiplex PCR. The table records 150,000 to 200,000 clones, around 92% of them present only once. Source: peripheral blood, taken on day 0 of AZD1222 vaccination. The receptors come from an adult in good health.

This clone has a single count. The genes are TRBV5-1 and TRBJ2-7; no definite D call. The germline gives CDR1 SGHRS, CDR2 YFSETQ. V gave up 4 bases and J gave up 0 bases, with 14 bases separating them. This CDR3 is 15 amino acids long. Here the CDR3 DNA reads TGCGCCAGCAGCCCAACCGGGTCCCGCTCCTACGAGCAGTACTTC. Translated: CASSPTGSRSYEQYF.

On this clone itself: A junction end diverges from the germline sequence, so it may reflect a read error. The rearrangement joins TRBV7-7 to TRBJ2-3, with D unresolved. This CDR3 spans 15 amino acids. CDR1 SSHAT and CDR2 FNYEAQ come from the germline V gene (reference sequence). The CDR3 region is CASSLGRTSTDTQYF. For the CDR3, the DNA is TGTGCTAGCAGCTTAGGCAGAACTAGCACAGATACGCAGTATTTT.

The V call is TRBV14, the J call TRBJ2-7; 10 bases align to TRBD1. The V segment lost 3 bases and the J segment 3 bases; nucleotides outside the gene matches: 8. The length of the CDR3 is 16 residues. The germline gives CDR1 SGHDN, CDR2 FVKESK. CDR3 coding DNA: TGTGCCAGCAGCCAGAACCCGGGACAGGGGTTCTACGAGCAGTACTTC. Its translation: CASSQNPGQGFYEQYF.

The chain has TRBV19 and TRBJ2-5, with 10 bases matching TRBD2. From germline, CDR1 is LNHDA and CDR2 SQIVND (reference sequence). V gave up 1 base and J gave up 9 bases; unmatched junction bases: 8. This CDR3 is 15 amino acids long. CDR3 in amino acids: CASSIGLAGVEAQYF. The CDR3 nucleotides are TGTGCCAGTAGTATAGGGCTAGCGGGAGTGGAGGCCCAGTACTTC.

This clone is a singleton in its sample. The chain couples TRBV10-3 to TRBJ2-1; 10 bases are a match to TRBD2. In germline, CDR1 is ENHRY, CDR2 SYGVKD. The V gene end was trimmed by 3 bases and the J gene end by 9 bases; junction bases not matched to a gene: 8. The CDR3 consists of 15 residues. CDR3 nucleotide sequence: TGTGCCATCAGTGAATCCGGGACTAGCGAGAGTGAGCAGTTCTTC. Translated, it gives CAISESGTSESEQFF.

The chain carries TRBV6-6 and TRBJ2-1, with 8 bases matching TRBD2. The V and J ends lost 2 bases and 15 bases, in that order; junction bases with no gene match: 3. CDR3 length equals 11 residues. CDR1 is MNHNY and CDR2 is SVGAGI in the germline V gene (reference sequence). The CDR3 reads CASSYGLAGFF. CDR3 coding DNA: TGTGCCAGCAGTTACGGGCTAGCGGGGTTCTTC.

The chain couples TRBV12-3 or TRBV12-4 to TRBJ1-2, with D unclear. This CDR3 has 13 amino acids. The V end lost 1 base, the J end lost 5 bases, and 8 bases lay between the germline ends. The CDR3 spells CASSLEGGYGYTF. In DNA form, the CDR3 reads TGTGCCAGCAGTTTAGAGGGAGGATATGGCTACACCTTC.

The rearrangement links TRBV6-5 to TRBJ2-7; TRBD2 might be the D (6 bases). Trimming left V 4 bases short and J 2 bases short, with 15 bases between. The CDR3 runs to 15 residues. Germline CDR1 and CDR2: MNHEY and SVGAGI. CDR3 protein: CASSSRSSGTYEQYF. The CDR3 coding sequence is TGTGCCAGCAGTTCCCGGAGTAGCGGAACCTACGAGCAGTACTTC.

This CDR3 reads CASSLTAQGRRNTIYF. As DNA, the CDR3 is TGTGCCAGCAGCTTGACCGCACAGGGCAGGAGAAACACCATATATTTT. V and J are TRBV7-6 and TRBJ1-3, with a tentative D call TRBD1 (6 bases). The CDR3 has 16 amino acids. Germline CDR1 and CDR2: SGHVS and FNYEAQ. Deletions cut 3 bases from V and 5 bases from J, with 17 bases between. The full variable domain, completed using reference TRBV7-6 and TRBJ1-3, is GAGVSQSPRYKVTKRGQDVALRCDPISGHVSLYWYRQALGQGPEFLTYFNYEAQQDKSGLPNDRFSAERPEGSISTLTIQRTEQRDSAMYRCASSLTAQGRRNTIYFGEGSWLTVV.

V is TRBV29-1 and J is TRBJ2-1; the match to TRBD2 covers 9 bases. Losses at the gene ends were 6 bases for V and 2 bases for J; bases not matched to a gene: 11. The CDR3 sequence is 16 residues long. Germline-derived CDR1 and CDR2 are SQVTM and ANQGSEA. The CDR3 DNA follows: TGCAGCGTGGCGAAAGAGGGACTAGCTGCCTACAATGAGCAGTTCTTC. It is translated as CSVAKEGLAAYNEQFF.

The chain links TRBV2 to TRBJ2-2, with 12 bases matching TRBD2. The CDR3 contains 16 residues. Germline CDR1 is SNHLY and CDR2 is FYNNEI. V shed 5 bases and J 6 bases; nucleotides not matched to a gene: 7. CDR3 protein: CASSSTSGRSSGELFF. CDR3 bases: TGTGCCAGCAGTTCAACTAGCGGGAGGTCGTCCGGGGAGCTGTTTTTT.

The V and J genes are TRBV5-1 and TRBJ1-4; the D gene is possibly TRBD1 (5 bases). CDR3 length: 13 amino acids. V was shortened by 1 base and J by 5 bases, with 6 bases between the two germline ends. The germline V gene has CDR1 SGHRS and CDR2 YFSETQ. The chain's CDR3 is CASSLRGNEKLFF. The CDR3 DNA follows: TGCGCCAGCAGCTTGCGGGGGAATGAAAAACTGTTTTTT.

This clone showed up just once. This chain joins TRBV28 and TRBJ2-7, with 9 bases that match TRBD1. V was pared by 10 bases and J by 4 bases, with 11 bases of the junction left unmatched. Germline-derived CDR1 and CDR2 are MDHEN and SYDVKM. This CDR3 has 14 residues. CDR3 region: CATDEGQGFYEQYF. DNA of the CDR3: TGTGCCACCGATGAAGGACAGGGGTTTTACGAGCAGTACTTC.

V gene TRBV28 combines with J gene TRBJ2-7; the D gene is possibly TRBD1 (6 bases). Per germline, CDR1 MDHEN and CDR2 SYDVKM. V was clipped by 3 bases and J by 6 bases, with 12 bases between them. This CDR3 comprises 13 residues. CDR3 nucleotides: TGTGCCAGCAGTTTGTCCGACAGGTCCGAGCAGTACTTC. Translating gives CASSLSDRSEQYF.

This clone was found once. The chain joins TRBV25-1 to TRBJ1-1, with D possibly being TRBD1 (6 bases). CDR1 is MGHDK, CDR2 SYGVNS, per germline. V was clipped by 0 bases and J by 1 base, with 15 bases between them. This CDR3 spans 17 amino acids. The CDR3 DNA is TGTGCCAGCAGTGAATATTTCGGGGGCGCTGGGAACACTGAAGCTTTCTTT. It is translated as CASSEYFGGAGNTEAFF.

The CDR3 region has the DNA TGTGCCATCAGTGAGTGGGGACACCAGTCAACTAATGAAAAACTGTTTTTT. Amino acids: CAISEWGHQSTNEKLFF. This rearrangement joins TRBV10-3 to TRBJ1-4, with D possibly matching TRBD1 (6 bases). Germline lookup yields CDR1 ENHRY and CDR2 SYGVKD. The CDR3 covers 17 residues. Trimming stripped 1 base from V and 0 bases from J, with 12 bases between.

This CDR3 reads CASSVAQGPGNTEAFF. The CDR3 DNA reads TGTGCCAGCAGCGTAGCACAGGGGCCCGGAAACACTGAAGCTTTCTTT. The J gene is TRBJ1-1, the V gene TRBV9; TRBD1 agrees at 7 bases. The CDR3 has 16 residues. J was trimmed by 2 bases and V by 0 bases; bases with no gene match: 7. Germline values: CDR1 SGDLS, CDR2 YYNGEE.

The rearrangement links TRBV11-3 to TRBJ2-1; 8 bases match TRBD2. CDR1 is SGHNT, CDR2 YENEEA, per germline. The CDR3 is 17 amino acids. The V gene end was trimmed by 1 base and the J gene end by 4 bases; junction bases not matched to a gene: 9. CDR3 DNA sequence: TGTGCCAGCAGCTTAGGAGGGGGGTCTAGCGGGTACAATGAGCAGTTCTTC. It specifies CASSLGGGSSGYNEQFF.

CDR3 in amino acids: CASSMNTGGTYEQYF. In DNA form, the CDR3 reads TGTGCCAGTAGTATGAATACAGGGGGGACCTACGAGCAGTACTTC. The rearrangement links TRBV19 to TRBJ2-7; TRBD1 matches 8 bases. V shed 3 bases, J shed 2 bases, and the junction held 6 bases outside the gene matches. The germline gives CDR1 LNHDA, CDR2 SQIVND (reference sequence). This CDR3 is 15 amino acids long.

V and J are TRBV14 and TRBJ2-3; no clear D gene. Germline CDR1 SGHDN, CDR2 FVKESK. This CDR3 has 15 residues. V lost 0 bases to trimming and J lost 5 bases, with 12 bases between them. Here the CDR3 reads CASSQDPGGRDTQYF. The DNA of the CDR3 is TGTGCCAGCAGCCAAGACCCCGGTGGTAGAGATACGCAGTATTTT.

The genes are TRBV5-4 and TRBJ2-1; TRBD1 is a possible D gene (6 bases). This CDR3 region has 14 residues. Germline V gene sequence: CDR1 SGHNT, CDR2 YYREEE (reference sequence). V was clipped by 1 base and J by 5 bases, with 10 bases between them. Here the CDR3 DNA reads TGTGCCAGCAGCTTGCGGACAGTTGACAATGAGCAGTTCTTC. Its protein product is CASSLRTVDNEQFF.

This clone was observed a single time. The chain is built from TRBV27 and TRBJ2-1; TRBD2 matches at 9 bases. Trimming took 1 base from V and 7 from J; bases not matched to a gene: 2. In germline, CDR1 is MNHEY, CDR2 SMNVEV (reference sequence). This CDR3 is 14 amino acids long. The CDR3 loop is CASSLLAGANEQFF. In DNA form, the CDR3 reads TGTGCCAGCAGTTTATTAGCGGGAGCTAATGAGCAGTTCTTC.

In this sample, this clone turned up once. The chain uses TRBV7-3 and TRBJ1-2; D gene ambiguous. The V end lost 1 base, the J end lost 7 bases, and 13 bases lay between the germline ends. Germline-derived CDR1 and CDR2 are SGHTA and FQGTGA. The CDR3 extends over 14 amino acids. The DNA for the CDR3 is TGTGCCAGCAGCTTAATGGCCTCGGATGGTGGCTACACCTTC. It yields the protein CASSLMASDGGYTF.

The gene calls are TRBV5-4 and TRBJ2-5; D assignment may be TRBD1 or TRBD2 (6 bases each). The CDR3 spans 15 residues. The germline CDR1 and CDR2 sequences are SGHNT and YYREEE (reference sequence). Trimming took off 0 bases at V and 1 base at J, with 10 bases between the two ends. The CDR3 DNA sequence: TGTGCCAGCAGCTTGGTGAGGGGGGCCCAAGAGACCCAGTACTTC. This translates into CASSLVRGAQETQYF.

This chain connects TRBV21-1 to TRBJ2-7; the D call of TRBD2 is as the table states it, not checked on the DNA. TRBV21-1 is classified as a pseudogene. The CDR3 covers 18 residues. CDR3 sequence (DNA): TGTGCCAGCAGCAAAGCGGGCGCTAGCGGGAGCGTCGGGTACGAGCAGTACTTC. Translated: CASSKAGASGSVGYEQYF.

V and J are TRBV27 and TRBJ1-5; 8 bases match TRBD1. CDR1 is MNHEY and CDR2 is SMNVEV in the germline V gene (reference sequence). V shed 9 bases and J 5 bases; nucleotides not matched to a gene: 9. This CDR3 region has 14 residues. In nucleotides, the CDR3 is TGTGCCAGTTGGACAGGGAGCCCCTATCAGCCCCAGCATTTT. Translating gives CASWTGSPYQPQHF.

This chain joins TRBV4-1 and TRBJ2-1; D is uncertain. Germline-derived CDR1 and CDR2 are MGHRA and YSYEKL. The CDR3 totals 13 residues. V was pared by 5 bases and J by 12 bases, with 17 bases between. The CDR3 bases are TGCGCCAGCAGCTCCCAGTTGTCGGATCGGCAGTTCTTC. Its protein is CASSSQLSDRQFF.

This clone was seen once. V and J are TRBV11-2 and TRBJ2-1, with TRBD1 matching 7 bases. CDR1 is SGHAT, CDR2 FQNNGV, per germline. After removal of 5 bases from V and 7 bases from J, the junction contained 17 bases not matched to a gene. The CDR3 has 17 residues. In nucleotides, the CDR3 is TGTGCCAGCAGCCCTGATCGGATAGGGGGCTTTGTGAATGAGCAGTTCTTC. Translation gives CASSPDRIGGFVNEQFF.

The chain uses TRBV15 and TRBJ2-7, with D tentatively TRBD1 or TRBD2 (5 bases each). Germline V CDR1 and CDR2: LNHNV, YYDKDF (reference sequence). This CDR3 has 13 residues. Trimming removed 2 bases at V and 2 bases at J, with 7 bases between. The CDR3 region has the DNA TGTGCCACCAGCAGACGGGGCGCCTACGAGCAGTACTTC. It translates to CATSRRGAYEQYF.

The chain joins TRBV19 to TRBJ2-1, with 14 bases identical to TRBD2. V was clipped by 3 bases and J by 9 bases; unmatched bases: 4. There are 15 residues in the CDR3. Looked up from germline, CDR1 is LNHDA and CDR2 is SQIVND (reference sequence). In DNA, the CDR3 is TGTGCCAGTAGTATTAGACTAGCGGGAGGGCCTGAGCAGTTCTTC. Translating gives CASSIRLAGGPEQFF. Variable domain in full (rest from reference TRBV19 and TRBJ2-1): DGGITQSPKYLFRKEGQNVTLSCEQNLNHDAMYWYRQDPGQGLRLIYYSQIVNDFQKGDIAEGYSVSREKKESFPLTVTSAQKNPTAFYLCASSIRLAGGPEQFFGPGTRLTVL.

This clone was found once. The V and J genes are TRBV30 and TRBJ2-5; D call uncertain. The germline CDR1 and CDR2 sequences are GTSNPN and SVGIG (reference sequence). The V end was cut by 2 bases, the J end by 0 bases, with 7 bases between. CDR3 length: 13 amino acids. The CDR3 DNA reads TGTGCCTGGAGTTCGAACCACCAAGAGACCCAGTACTTC. Encoded protein: CAWSSNHQETQYF.

J is TRBJ2-1 and V is TRBV6-1, with 11 bases matching TRBD2. The length of the CDR3 is 15 residues. After removal of 2 bases from V and 7 bases from J, the junction contained 4 bases not matched to a gene. Per the germline V gene, CDR1 is MNHNS and CDR2 is SASEGT. CDR3 bases: TGTGCCAGCAGTGAAAGGGCTAGCGGGAGGAATGAGCAGTTCTTC. Residues: CASSERASGRNEQFF.